This T cell receptor (beta chain) was captured by sequencing in a study of cytomegalovirus exposure and HLA in healthy donors. General study points: Some V segments (TRBV6-2 and TRBV6-3 among them) were excluded as indistinguishable. Analyzed later, most CMV-associated TCR beta chains appeared HLA-restricted. Relative to the roughly 700-donor mean, N-insertions were reportedly fewer in an Asian-associated ancestry cluster in a later analysis.

The PCR had 60 Vbeta and 13 Jbeta primers. Sequenced by immunoSEQ multiplex PCR; TCRdb stores in-frame clones only, minus some. This sample carries 150,000 to 190,000 clones, roughly four fifths of them seen once, and the ten largest clones take about 1.3%. Concerning this clone: The antigen remains undetermined.

Nominal health characterized the donors when sampled, though unrecorded immune exposures were likely. Trimming pared 5 bases from V and 3 bases from J, leaving 13 bases between. The germline V gene has CDR1 SGHTA and CDR2 FQGNSA. The length of the CDR3 is 14 residues. The chain has TRBV7-2 and TRBJ2-5, with TRBD2 as a possible D gene (6 bases). The sequence came from a man aged 18-30 years in good health and CMV-seronegative. Sequenced input: PBMCs. The CDR3 protein is CASSPSGLKETQYF. CDR3 bases: TGTGCCAGCAGCCCGTCGGGACTCAAAGAGACCCAGTACTTC.